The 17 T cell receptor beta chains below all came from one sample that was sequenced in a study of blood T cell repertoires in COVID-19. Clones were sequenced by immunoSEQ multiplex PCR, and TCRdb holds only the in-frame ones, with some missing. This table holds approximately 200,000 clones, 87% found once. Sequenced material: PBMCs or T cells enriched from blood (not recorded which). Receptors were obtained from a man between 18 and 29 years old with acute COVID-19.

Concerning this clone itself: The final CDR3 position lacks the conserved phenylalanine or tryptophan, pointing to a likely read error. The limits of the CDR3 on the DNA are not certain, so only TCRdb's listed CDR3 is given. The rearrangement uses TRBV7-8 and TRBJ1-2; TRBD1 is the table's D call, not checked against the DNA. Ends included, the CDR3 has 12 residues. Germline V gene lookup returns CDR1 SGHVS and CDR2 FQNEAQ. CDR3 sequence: CASSPLTGRPSM.

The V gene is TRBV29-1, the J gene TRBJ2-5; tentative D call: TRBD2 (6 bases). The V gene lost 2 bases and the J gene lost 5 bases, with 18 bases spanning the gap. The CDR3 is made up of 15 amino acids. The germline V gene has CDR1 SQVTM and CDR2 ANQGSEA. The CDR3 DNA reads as TGCAGCGTTGAAAAAGGTAGCGGTTTGGGGGAGACCCAGTACTTC. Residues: CSVEKGSGLGETQYF.

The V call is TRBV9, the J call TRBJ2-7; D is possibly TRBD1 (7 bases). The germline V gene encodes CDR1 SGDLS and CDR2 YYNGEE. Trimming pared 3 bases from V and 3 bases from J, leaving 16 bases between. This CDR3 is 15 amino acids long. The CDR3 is CASSEGGDSFYEQYF. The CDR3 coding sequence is TGTGCCAGCAGCGAGGGCGGGGACAGCTTCTACGAGCAGTACTTC.

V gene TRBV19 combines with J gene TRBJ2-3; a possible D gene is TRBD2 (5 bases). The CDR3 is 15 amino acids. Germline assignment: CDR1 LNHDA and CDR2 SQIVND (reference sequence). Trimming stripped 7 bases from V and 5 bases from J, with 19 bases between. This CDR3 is CASTMGRGGLDTQYF. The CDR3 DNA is TGTGCCAGTACCATGGGCCGTGGAGGCCTAGATACGCAGTATTTT.

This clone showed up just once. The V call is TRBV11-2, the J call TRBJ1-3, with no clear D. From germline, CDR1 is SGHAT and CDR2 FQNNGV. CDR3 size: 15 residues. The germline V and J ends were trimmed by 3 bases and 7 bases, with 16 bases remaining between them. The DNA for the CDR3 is TGTGCCAGCAGCTTGGGAGCTGGCAGACCCAACACCATATATTTT. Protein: CASSLGAGRPNTIYF. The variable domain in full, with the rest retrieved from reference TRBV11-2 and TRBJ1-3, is EAGVAQSPRYKIIEKRQSVAFWCNPISGHATLYWYQQILGQGPKLLIQFQNNGVVDDSQLPKDRFSAERLKGVDSTLKIQPAKLEDSAVYLCASSLGAGRPNTIYFGEGSWLTVV.

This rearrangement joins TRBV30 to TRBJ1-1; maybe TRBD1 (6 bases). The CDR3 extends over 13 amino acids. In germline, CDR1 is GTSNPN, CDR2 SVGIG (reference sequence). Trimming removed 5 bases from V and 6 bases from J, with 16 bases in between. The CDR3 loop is CAWVTGLGPEAFF. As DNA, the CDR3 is TGTGCCTGGGTGACAGGCTTAGGACCTGAAGCTTTCTTT.

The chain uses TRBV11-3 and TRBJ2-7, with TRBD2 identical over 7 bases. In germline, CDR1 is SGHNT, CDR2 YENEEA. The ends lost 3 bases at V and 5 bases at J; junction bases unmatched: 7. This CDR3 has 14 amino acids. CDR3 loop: CASSFSGSGNEQYF. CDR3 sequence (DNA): TGTGCCAGCAGCTTTAGCGGGTCAGGAAACGAGCAGTACTTC.

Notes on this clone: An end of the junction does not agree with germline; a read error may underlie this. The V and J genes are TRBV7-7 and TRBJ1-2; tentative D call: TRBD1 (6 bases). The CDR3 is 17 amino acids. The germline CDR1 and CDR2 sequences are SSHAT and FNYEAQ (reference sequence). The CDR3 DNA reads TGTGCTAGCAGCTTTCGAGACCGGGACAAGCCTAACTATGGCTACACCTTC. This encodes CASSFRDRDKPNYGYTF.

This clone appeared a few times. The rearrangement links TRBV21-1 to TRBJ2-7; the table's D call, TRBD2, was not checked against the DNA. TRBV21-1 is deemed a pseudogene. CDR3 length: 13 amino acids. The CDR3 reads CASSRREGYEQYF. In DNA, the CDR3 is TGTGCCAGCAGTCGACGGGAGGGTTACGAGCAGTACTTC.

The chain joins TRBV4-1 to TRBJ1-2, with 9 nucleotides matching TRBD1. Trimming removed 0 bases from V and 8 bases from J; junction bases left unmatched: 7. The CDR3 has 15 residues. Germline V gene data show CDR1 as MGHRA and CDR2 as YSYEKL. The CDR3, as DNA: TGCGCCAGCAGCCAAGATTCGGACAGGGGTTGGGGCTACACCTTC. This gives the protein CASSQDSDRGWGYTF.

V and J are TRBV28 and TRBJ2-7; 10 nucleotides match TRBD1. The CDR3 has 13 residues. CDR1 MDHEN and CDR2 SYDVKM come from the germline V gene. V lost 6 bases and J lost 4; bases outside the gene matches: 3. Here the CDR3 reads CASSWDRGYEQYF. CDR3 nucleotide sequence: TGTGCCAGCAGCTGGGACAGGGGTTACGAGCAGTACTTC. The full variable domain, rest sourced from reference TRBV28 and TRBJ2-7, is DVKVTQSSRYLVKRTGEKVFLECVQDMDHENMFWYRQDPGLGLRLIYFSYDVKMKEKGDIPEGYSVSREKKERFSLILESASTNQTSMYLCASSWDRGYEQYFGPGTRLTVT.

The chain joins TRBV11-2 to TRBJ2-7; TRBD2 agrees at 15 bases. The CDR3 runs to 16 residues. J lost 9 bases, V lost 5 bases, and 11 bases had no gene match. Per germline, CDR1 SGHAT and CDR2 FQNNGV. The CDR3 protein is CASSTGLAGGQFRQYF. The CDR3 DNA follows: TGTGCCAGCAGCACCGGACTAGCGGGAGGGCAGTTTCGGCAGTACTTC.

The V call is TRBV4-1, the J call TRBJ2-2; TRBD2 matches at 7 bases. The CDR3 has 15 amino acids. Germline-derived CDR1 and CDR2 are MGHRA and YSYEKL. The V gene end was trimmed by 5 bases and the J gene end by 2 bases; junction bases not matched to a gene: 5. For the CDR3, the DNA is TGCGCCAGCAGCGGGGAGGGAGGCAACACCGGGGAGCTGTTTTTT. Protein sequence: CASSGEGGNTGELFF.

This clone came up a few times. This CDR3 is CASSSGVGELFF. The CDR3 nucleotides are TGTGCCAGCAGCTCGGGGGTCGGGGAGCTGTTTTTT. The gene calls are TRBV9 and TRBJ2-2, with D perhaps TRBD2 (6 bases). This CDR3 comprises 12 residues. CDR1 SGDLS and CDR2 YYNGEE come from the germline V gene. V dropped 4 bases and J dropped 7 bases, with 8 bases sitting between them.

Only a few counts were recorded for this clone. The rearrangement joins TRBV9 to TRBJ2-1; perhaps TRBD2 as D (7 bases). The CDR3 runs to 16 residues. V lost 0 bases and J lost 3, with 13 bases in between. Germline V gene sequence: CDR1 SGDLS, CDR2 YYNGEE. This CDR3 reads CASSVEAGAVYNEQFF. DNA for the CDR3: TGTGCCAGCAGCGTAGAGGCGGGGGCGGTCTACAATGAGCAGTTCTTC.

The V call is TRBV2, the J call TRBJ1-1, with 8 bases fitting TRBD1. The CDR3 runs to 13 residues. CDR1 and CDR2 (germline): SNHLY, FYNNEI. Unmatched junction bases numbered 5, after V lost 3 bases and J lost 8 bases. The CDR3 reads CASSDRGQGEAFF. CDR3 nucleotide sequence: TGTGCCAGCAGTGACCGAGGACAGGGCGAAGCTTTCTTT.

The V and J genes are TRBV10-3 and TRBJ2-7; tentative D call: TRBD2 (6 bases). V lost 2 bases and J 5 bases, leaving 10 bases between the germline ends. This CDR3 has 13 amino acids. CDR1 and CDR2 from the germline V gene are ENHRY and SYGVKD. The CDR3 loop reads CAISEAGSHEQYF. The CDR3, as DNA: TGTGCCATCAGTGAGGCGGGGTCCCACGAGCAGTACTTC.